This entry is about one TCR beta chain. Its binding antigen is unknown. Within one base of it there is no much larger clone, and no base qualities were kept. CD8 naive samples consisted of CD45RO-negative cells that were positively selected for CCR7, yielding a CD45RA+CCR7+ population without TemRA cells. The donors were healthy, HIV-negative adults with no recently reported acute infections or vaccinations. Every donor was a Caucasian adult residing in Nashville, Tennessee, USA. Blood was collected by leukapheresis, and PBMCs were isolated by Ficoll-Histopaque density gradient centrifugation and then cryopreserved in liquid nitrogen vapor phase. Analytical flow cytometry was used to check the purity and quantity of every magnetically sorted T cell population. Genomic DNA was isolated from every sorted fraction and measured by UV absorbance on a Nanodrop 2000c. The sample originates from a study of shared clonotypes between healthy human individuals (dated by TCRdb to between 2020 and 2021). Study-level background: The cohort included three men and two women between 18 and 49 years of age. Per donor, three plates each were used for CD4 naive and CD4 memory, two for CD8 naive, and one for CD8 memory. The study deeply sequenced blood TCR repertoires of five healthy adults to estimate repertoire size and the extent of clonotype sharing between individuals. To increase sequencing depth and limit assay-specific biases, different laboratories used diverse techniques to prepare libraries and sequence TCR repertoires. Each donor's leukapheresis produced roughly between roughly 0.9 and 9 billion PBMCs. Beyond this particular receptor, the publication reports: The genetic and exposure-history diversity represented was limited by the small number of donors. Pairwise subsampling led to the expectation that sequencing depth would affect the degree of clonotype sharing among donors. Larger estimated clonotype richness was generally found for naive subsets than for memory subsets. Compared with non-shared clonotypes, clonotypes shared by all four sorted-subset donors had higher generation probabilities. Even with the large sequencing depth, rarefaction of the sorted-subset datasets indicated that sequencing was incomplete. Sampling was restricted to blood, and TCR repertoires in tissue are likely to differ from TCR repertoires in blood. Sharing across a few donors was observed for approximately 5% of naive CD4, around 3.5% of naive CD8, over 2% of memory CD4, and roughly 0.4% of memory CD8 clonotypes.

Using the deep immunoSEQ assay, multiplex PCR amplified TCR CDR3 regions from genomic DNA. Genomic DNA extracted from each cell subset was distributed evenly over all wells of several immunoSEQ 96-well plates, and each plate served as one replicate. For sorted subsets, roughly 200 ng of genomic DNA, equivalent to about 30,000 T cell genomes, went into each replicate PCR. The purified libraries were quantified using a Qubit 3.0 fluorometer, sized with a Bioanalyzer 2100, and then quantified again using the KAPA Library Quantification kit. Every immunoSEQ 96-well plate was sequenced on a dedicated single-read 150-cycle Illumina NextSeq 550 flow cell. The original methods were these. Because the immunoSEQ output included only junctional sequences and no quality scores, the filtering could not be the same as the filtering used for full-length reads. Sequences were annotated with PyIR, a Python wrapper for IgBLAST v1.9, and V/J genes and CDR3 were assigned using IMGT germline references. Reads were filtered out if the reads had weak V/J assignments (E-value above 1e-6), no CDR3, stop codons, out-of-frame junctions, or ambiguous translated residues. V3J clonotypes were defined by identical inferred V gene, J gene, and CDR3 amino acid sequence. Percentage overlap between repertoires was computed as shared unique clonotypes divided by the size of the smaller repertoire. Three approaches were used to assess repertoire richness: RTK rarefaction, the Chao1 estimator, and Recon v2.1 estimates of unobserved clonotypes. OLGA was used to compute generation probabilities for all TCRbeta clonotypes that the gDNA method yielded from several donors. TCRdb re-hosts the immuneACCESS table, in-frame sequences only. Its copies lack some clones; in the studies checked, an unresolved V gene accounts for under half of them, and the cause for the rest is not known. V and J calls and clone size are given by that table; D and trimming were obtained from the DNA. For this sample the table gives some 580,000 clones, of which more than 95% were detected only once. The leading ten clones occupy roughly 0.29% of the sample.

The specimen sequenced was naive CD8+ T cells sorted from blood. The cell subset or site label on this specimen signifies: CD45RA+CCR7+. The sequence was obtained from a man aged 25-45 years in good health.

Here is the DNA: TGTGCCAGCAGTACCCTAAGGGGGGGAGAAGCTTTCTTT. This yields the protein CASSTLRGGEAFF. The rearranged segments are TRBV6-1 and TRBJ1-1, with TRBD1 as a weak D call on 6 bases. V gives up 5 bases and J gives up 8 bases, and the segment between their germline ends measures 15 bases. Its CDR3 holds 13 amino acids, cysteine through phenylalanine. Solely the CDR3 DNA is kept, with 39 bases framed from the first base. In the germline V gene, CDR1 corresponds to MNHNS and CDR2 to SASEGT.